These T cell receptor beta chains were read from a single sample in a study of T cells in Graves' hyperthyroidism and ophthalmopathy. TCRdb re-derived calls from the multiplex PCR reads in MiXCR, one entry per CDR3 protein. This sample has more than 450,000 distinct CDR3 sequences, with 13% to 15% found just once. The specimen sequenced was blood. The source is a woman aged 40 to 50 with Graves' hyperthyroidism. CDR3s include the opening cysteine and the closing phenylalanine or tryptophan. The D gene is left open where the match is weak.

j_call	v_call	d_call	cdr3_aa
TRBJ2-1	TRBV7-2	TRBD2	CASSQVGTSAYEQFF
TRBJ2-4	TRBV20-1	TRBD2	CSVTGLAGGTKSIQYF
TRBJ1-3	TRBV5-8	TRBD1	CASSLPTGGNTIYF
TRBJ1-2	TRBV28	-	CASSPRGLGGYTF
TRBJ1-1	TRBV5-1	TRBD1	CASSFGTGGCQGTEAFF
TRBJ1-4	TRBV6-1	-	CASSATGYEKLFF
TRBJ1-2	TRBV30	TRBD1	CAWSRTGHMNGYTF
TRBJ2-2	TRBV5-1	TRBD1	CASSLRGQESRRVTGELFF
TRBJ1-2	TRBV28	TRBD1	CASSFRDRGYGYTF
TRBJ2-5	TRBV2	TRBD2	CASGRLAGGETQYF
TRBJ2-1	TRBV9	-	CASSGSFYEQFF
TRBJ2-1	TRBV11-2	-	CASSSGTLNEQFF
TRBJ1-5	TRBV5-5	TRBD1	CASSLGTELNQPQHF
TRBJ2-7	TRBV11-2	TRBD1	CASSFPGTGNYEQYF
TRBJ1-1	TRBV7-9	TRBD1	CASSLASGQGGTEAFF
TRBJ2-6	TRBV7-9	-	CASSLNLAQGGGGANVLTF
TRBJ2-2	TRBV20-1	TRBD2	CSASDGRAQGTGELFF
TRBJ2-1	TRBV28	-	CTSGRGFYNEQFF
TRBJ2-3	TRBV5-5	TRBD2	CASNPGLAGSDTQYF
TRBJ1-5	TRBV3-1	-	CASSPDMGQPQHF
TRBJ2-3	TRBV2	-	CASQGRGITSTDTQYF
TRBJ2-3	TRBV15	-	CATSSGTAQGTQYF
TRBJ2-3	TRBV19	TRBD2	CASSPPLGGRGGADTQYF
TRBJ1-1	TRBV4-2	TRBD1	CASSGGQGATKEAFF
TRBJ1-2	TRBV20-1	-	CSARPTVNYGYTF
TRBJ2-2	TRBV18	-	CASSPTGGRGTGELFF
TRBJ2-5	TRBV7-8	TRBD1	CASSRIGQGEETQYF
TRBJ2-5	TRBV19	TRBD2	CASSKASGRYQETQYF
TRBJ1-2	TRBV12-3/TRBV12-4	-	CANVAENYGYTF
TRBJ2-1	TRBV10-3	-	CAILDTYNEQFF
TRBJ2-5	TRBV7-9	TRBD2	CASSLAGLAAQYF
TRBJ2-1	TRBV28	TRBD2	CASIEPGLAGVHEQFF
TRBJ1-4	TRBV2	-	CASNREATNEKLFF
TRBJ1-4	TRBV11-3	-	CASSMTTNEKLFF
TRBJ1-5	TRBV4-1	-	CASSQTGFTYSNQPQHF
TRBJ2-5	TRBV2	-	CASAGPQETQYF
TRBJ2-1	TRBV13	TRBD2	CASSLGGLAGGNNEQFF
TRBJ2-1	TRBV12-3/TRBV12-4	-	CASTQKERKYRNEQFF
TRBJ2-5	TRBV5-8	-	CASSLIPETQYF
TRBJ1-1	TRBV19	-	CASSIGGTSAKAFF
TRBJ2-1	TRBV3-1	-	CASSQGWDNEQFF
TRBJ2-7	TRBV5-1	TRBD2	CASSLNLAEPYEQYF
TRBJ2-5	TRBV7-9	TRBD2	CASSLETGLAGQETQYF
TRBJ2-1	TRBV28	-	CASSSGTWNEQFF
TRBJ2-1	TRBV20-1	-	CSATQVQGQGGRAFNEQFF
TRBJ2-1	TRBV7-9	TRBD2	CASSFGTSGSINEQFF
TRBJ1-1	TRBV5-1	-	CASSLVWSTEAFF